The 16 T cell receptor beta chains below come from one sample, sequenced in a study of T cells in Graves' hyperthyroidism and ophthalmopathy. RNA transcripts served as the template for amplifying TCR beta CDR3 regions. HTBI primers were employed in a first-round RT-PCR of the TCR CDR3. MiXCR, applied by TCRdb to the multiplex PCR reads, yields one record per CDR3 protein. The sample carries under 250,000 distinct CDR3 sequences, around 24% recorded once. Sample: blood. All receptors come from a woman aged 40 to 49 with Graves' ophthalmopathy.

The chain uses TRBV7-3 and TRBJ2-7; tentative D call: TRBD1 (6 bases). Per germline, CDR1 SGHTA and CDR2 FQGTGA. The V end was cut by 5 bases, the J end by 1 base, with 15 bases between. The CDR3 consists of 15 residues. The CDR3 here is CASSLDRPTSYEQYF. CDR3 in DNA: TGTGCCAGCAGCCTCGACAGGCCCACTTCCTACGAGCAGTACTTC.

There are many counts of this clonotype. The rearrangement joins TRBV19 to TRBJ2-4; 9 bases line up with TRBD2. The germline V gene has CDR1 LNHDA and CDR2 SQIVND (reference sequence). The CDR3 is 17 amino acids. V lost 3 bases and J lost 2; bases outside the gene matches: 8. For the CDR3, the DNA is TGTGCCAGTAGTATCGGCGGGGGGGTCGTGTCCAAAAACATTCAGTACTTC. Translation gives CASSIGGGVVSKNIQYF.

This clonotype was observed at least ten times. V gene TRBV27 combines with J gene TRBJ2-2, with TRBD1 matching 7 bases. The V gene end was trimmed by 4 bases and the J gene end by 6 bases; junction bases not matched to a gene: 8. Looked up from germline, CDR1 is MNHEY and CDR2 is SMNVEV (reference sequence). The CDR3 is made up of 15 amino acids. The CDR3 nucleotides read TGTGCCAGCAGTTACAGGACAGGAAGCCCCGGGGAGCTGTTTTTT. It specifies CASSYRTGSPGELFF.

This clonotype was counted at least ten times. This chain connects TRBV6-1 to TRBJ2-2, with D tentatively TRBD2 (6 bases). Germline lookup yields CDR1 MNHNS and CDR2 SASEGT. V lost 9 bases and J 7 bases, leaving 15 bases between the germline ends. The CDR3 has 13 amino acids. This CDR3 is CASRRDVGGELFF. The CDR3 DNA is TGTGCCAGTCGGAGGGATGTGGGCGGGGAGCTGTTTTTT.

A word on this clonotype: The junction does not match germline at one end; this may be a read error. This rearrangement joins TRBV5-1 to TRBJ1-1; tentatively, D is TRBD1 (5 bases). The CDR3 is made up of 14 amino acids. The germline CDR1 and CDR2 sequences are SGHRS and YFSETQ. CDR3 nucleotides: TGCGCCAGCAGCTTGGTTGGGGGGTACACTGAAGCTTACTTT. This encodes CASSLVGGYTEAYF.

This clonotype was observed at least ten times. The chain links TRBV7-6 to TRBJ1-3, with D possibly matching TRBD1 (5 bases). The germline V gene encodes CDR1 SGHVS and CDR2 FNYEAQ. The V gene lost 5 bases and the J gene lost 2 bases, with 19 bases spanning the gap. The CDR3 covers 17 residues. CDR3 DNA sequence: TGTGCCAGCAGCCCGGACCCGCTCAGGGTTGCTGGAAACACCATATATTTT. Its protein is CASSPDPLRVAGNTIYF.

This clonotype was recorded at least ten times. The J gene is TRBJ1-2, the V gene TRBV29-1, with D possibly TRBD1 on 5 matching bases. The CDR3 spans 12 residues. Between the trimmed V and J ends, which lost 6 bases and 2 bases, there was a span of 10 bases. Looked up from germline, CDR1 is SQVTM and CDR2 is ANQGSEA. CDR3 nucleotides: TGCAGCGTGGAGACAGCGAACTATGGCTACACCTTC. Its protein product is CSVETANYGYTF.

As regards this clonotype: Sequence at one end of the junction differs from germline and may be a read error. The gene calls are TRBV12-3 or TRBV12-4 and TRBJ1-2; 12 nucleotides align to TRBD1. There are 17 residues in the CDR3. DNA of the CDR3: TGTGCCGGCAGTTTGACCGGGACAGGGGGCTTCAGCTATGGCTACACCTTC. Its translation is CAGSLTGTGGFSYGYTF.

The rearrangement uses TRBV19 and TRBJ2-7, with TRBD2 matching over 12 bases. The CDR3 totals 15 residues. CDR1 is LNHDA, CDR2 SQIVND, per germline (reference sequence). V shed 6 bases and J 3 bases; nucleotides not matched to a gene: 6. The CDR3 reads CASSPGLAGNYEQYF. In DNA, the CDR3 is TGTGCCAGTAGCCCCGGACTAGCGGGGAACTACGAGCAGTACTTC.

This clonotype was detected a few times. It may be a read error: a sequence one base away is much more abundant. The CDR3 DNA sequence: TGTGCCAGCAGCTCATTAGGGACTAGCGCGGGGGAGACCCAGTGCTTC. It yields the protein CASSSLGTSAGETQCF. This rearrangement joins TRBV7-2 to TRBJ2-5; 10 bases are a match to TRBD2. The CDR3 sequence is 16 residues long. The germline V gene encodes CDR1 SGHTA and CDR2 FQGNSA.

This clonotype showed up many times. The chain carries TRBV12-3 or TRBV12-4 and TRBJ2-5, with D hard to call. Trimming pared 2 bases from V and 9 bases from J, leaving 13 bases between. This CDR3 has 13 amino acids. The chain's CDR3 is CASSLSGPSAQYF. CDR3 DNA sequence: TGTGCCAGCAGTTTATCTGGCCCGTCTGCCCAGTACTTC.

In its sample, this clonotype was seen a few times. The genes are TRBV6-2 or TRBV6-3 and TRBJ2-6; possible D gene TRBD1, 6 bases. CDR3 length: 19 residues. Germline CDR1 is MNHEY and CDR2 is SVGEGT. Trimming stripped 5 bases from V and 4 bases from J, with 24 bases between. The DNA of the CDR3 is TGTGCCAGCAGTCCCCGCCAGGGGTCCCTGTTGGGGGGGGCCAACGTCCTGACTTTC. It specifies CASSPRQGSLLGGANVLTF.

This clonotype was counted only a few times. The chain combines TRBV28 with TRBJ2-3; 8 bases agree with TRBD1. V dropped 4 bases and J dropped 2; count of bases not matched to a gene: 8. The CDR3 extends over 16 amino acids. The germline gives CDR1 MDHEN, CDR2 SYDVKM. The CDR3 protein is CASSYRTGRNTDTQYF. The CDR3 coding sequence is TGTGCCAGCAGTTACCGGACAGGGAGAAACACAGATACGCAGTATTTT.

The chain recombines TRBV12-3 or TRBV12-4 with TRBJ1-2; possible D gene TRBD1, 6 bases. The germline V and J ends were trimmed by 6 bases and 7 bases, with 15 bases remaining between them. The length of the CDR3 is 13 residues. CDR3: CASSGAGVRGYTF. The CDR3 coding sequence is TGTGCCAGCAGCGGGGCAGGGGTCCGTGGCTACACCTTC.

This clonotype was recorded at least ten times. The chain is built from TRBV10-3 and TRBJ2-6; weak D call: TRBD2 (6 bases). Trimming shortened V by 4 bases and J by 0 bases, and 10 bases separated the two germline ends. The CDR3 contains 16 residues. CDR1 is ENHRY and CDR2 is SYGVKD in the germline V gene. CDR3 in DNA: TGTGCCATCAGTGGGGCGGGAACCTCTGGGGCCAACGTCCTGACTTTC. It is translated as CAISGAGTSGANVLTF.

This clonotype was detected a few times. This chain connects TRBV28 to TRBJ2-7; 13 bases agree with TRBD2. The CDR3 consists of 14 residues. Germline lookup yields CDR1 MDHEN and CDR2 SYDVKM. V shed 6 bases, J shed 7 bases, and the junction held 6 bases outside the gene matches. The CDR3 nucleotides are TGTGCCAGCAGCCCCGGGACTAGCGGGGTTGAGCAGTACTTC. Protein: CASSPGTSGVEQYF.